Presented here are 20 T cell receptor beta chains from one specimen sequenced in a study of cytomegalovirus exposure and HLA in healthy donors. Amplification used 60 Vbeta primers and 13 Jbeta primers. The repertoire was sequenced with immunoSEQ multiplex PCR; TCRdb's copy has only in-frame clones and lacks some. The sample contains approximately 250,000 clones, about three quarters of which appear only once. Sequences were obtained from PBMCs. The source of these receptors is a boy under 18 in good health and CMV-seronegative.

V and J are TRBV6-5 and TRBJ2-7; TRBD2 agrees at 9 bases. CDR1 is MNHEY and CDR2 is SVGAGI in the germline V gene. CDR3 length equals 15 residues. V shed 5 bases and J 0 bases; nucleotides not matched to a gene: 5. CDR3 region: CASSPSGENSYEQYF. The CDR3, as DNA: TGTGCCAGCAGTCCTAGCGGGGAGAACTCCTACGAGCAGTACTTC.

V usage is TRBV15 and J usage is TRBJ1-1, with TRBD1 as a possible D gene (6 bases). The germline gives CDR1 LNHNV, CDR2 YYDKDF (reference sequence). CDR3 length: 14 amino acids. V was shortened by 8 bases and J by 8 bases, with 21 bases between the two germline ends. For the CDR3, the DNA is TGTGCCACCGGATGGAGGCGGGGGCCAACAGAAGCTTTCTTT. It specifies CATGWRRGPTEAFF.

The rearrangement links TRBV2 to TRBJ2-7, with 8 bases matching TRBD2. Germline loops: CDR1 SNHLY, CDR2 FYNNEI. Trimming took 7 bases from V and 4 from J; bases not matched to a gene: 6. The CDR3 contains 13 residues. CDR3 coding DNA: TGTGCCAGCAACAGCGGGAGTTTTTACGAGCAGTACTTC. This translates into CASNSGSFYEQYF.

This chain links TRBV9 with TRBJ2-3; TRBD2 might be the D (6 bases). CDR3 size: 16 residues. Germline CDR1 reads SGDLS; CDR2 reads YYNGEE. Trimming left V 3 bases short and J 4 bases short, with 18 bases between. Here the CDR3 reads CASSGEVGGRADTQYF. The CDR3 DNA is TGTGCCAGCAGCGGAGAAGTGGGGGGAAGGGCAGATACGCAGTATTTT.

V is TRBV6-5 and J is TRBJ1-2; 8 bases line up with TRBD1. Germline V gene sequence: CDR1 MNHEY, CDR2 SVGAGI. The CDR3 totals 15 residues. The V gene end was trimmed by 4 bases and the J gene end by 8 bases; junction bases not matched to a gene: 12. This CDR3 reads CASSLSAGGLGGYTF. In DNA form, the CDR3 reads TGTGCCAGCAGTTTGTCGGCAGGGGGCTTGGGAGGCTACACCTTC.

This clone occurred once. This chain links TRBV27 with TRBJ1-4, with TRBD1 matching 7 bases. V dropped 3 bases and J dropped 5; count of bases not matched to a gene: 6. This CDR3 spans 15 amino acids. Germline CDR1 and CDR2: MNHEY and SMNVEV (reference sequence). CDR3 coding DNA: TGTGCCAGCAGTTTTCGGGACAGCCGAAATGAAAAACTGTTTTTT. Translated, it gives CASSFRDSRNEKLFF. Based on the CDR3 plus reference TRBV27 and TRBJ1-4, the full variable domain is EAQVTQNPRYLITVTGKKLTVTCSQNMNHEYMSWYRQDPGLGLRQIYYSMNVEVTDKGDVPEGYKVSRKEKRNFPLILESPSPNQTSLYFCASSFRDSRNEKLFFGSGTQLSVL.

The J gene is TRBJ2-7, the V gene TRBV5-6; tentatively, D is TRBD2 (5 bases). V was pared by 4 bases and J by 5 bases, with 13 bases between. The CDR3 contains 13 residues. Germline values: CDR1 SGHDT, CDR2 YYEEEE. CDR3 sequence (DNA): TGTGCCAGCAGCGCGGGCCCCATCCACGAGCAGTACTTC. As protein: CASSAGPIHEQYF. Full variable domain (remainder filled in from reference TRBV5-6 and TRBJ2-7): DAGVTQSPTHLIKTRGQQVTLRCSPKSGHDTVSWYQQALGQGPQFIFQYYEEEERQRGNFPDRFSGHQFPNYSSELNVNALLLGDSALYLCASSAGPIHEQYFGPGTRLTVT.

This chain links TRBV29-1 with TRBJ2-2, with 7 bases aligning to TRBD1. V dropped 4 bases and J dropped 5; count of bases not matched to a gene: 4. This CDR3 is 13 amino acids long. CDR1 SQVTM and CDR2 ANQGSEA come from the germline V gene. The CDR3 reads CSVVLQGTGELFF. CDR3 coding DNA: TGCAGCGTTGTCTTACAGGGGACCGGGGAGCTGTTTTTT.

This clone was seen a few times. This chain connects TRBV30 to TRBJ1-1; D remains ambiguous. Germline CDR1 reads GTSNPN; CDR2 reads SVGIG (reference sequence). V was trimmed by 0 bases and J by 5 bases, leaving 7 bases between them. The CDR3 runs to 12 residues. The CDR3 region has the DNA TGTGCCTGGAGTGTGGGCCAGACTGAAGCTTTCTTT. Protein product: CAWSVGQTEAFF.

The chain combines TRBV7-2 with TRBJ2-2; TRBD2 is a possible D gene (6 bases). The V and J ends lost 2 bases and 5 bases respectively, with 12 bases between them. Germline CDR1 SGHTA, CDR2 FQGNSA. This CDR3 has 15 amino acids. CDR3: CASSLTSFGTGELFF. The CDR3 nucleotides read TGTGCCAGCAGCTTAACTAGCTTTGGTACCGGGGAGCTGTTTTTT.

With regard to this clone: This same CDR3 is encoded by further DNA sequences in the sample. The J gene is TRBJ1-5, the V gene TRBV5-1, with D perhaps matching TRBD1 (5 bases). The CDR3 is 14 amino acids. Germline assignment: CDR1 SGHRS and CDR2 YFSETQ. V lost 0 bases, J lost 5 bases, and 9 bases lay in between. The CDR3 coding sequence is TGCGCCAGCAGCTTGGCCGGGGGGGATCAGCCCCAGCATTTT. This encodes CASSLAGGDQPQHF.

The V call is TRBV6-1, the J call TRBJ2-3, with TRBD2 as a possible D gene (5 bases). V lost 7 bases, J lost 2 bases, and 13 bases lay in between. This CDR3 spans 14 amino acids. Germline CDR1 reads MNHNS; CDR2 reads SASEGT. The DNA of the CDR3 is TGTGCCAGCAACTCGGACTTGTACACAGATACGCAGTATTTT. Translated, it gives CASNSDLYTDTQYF.

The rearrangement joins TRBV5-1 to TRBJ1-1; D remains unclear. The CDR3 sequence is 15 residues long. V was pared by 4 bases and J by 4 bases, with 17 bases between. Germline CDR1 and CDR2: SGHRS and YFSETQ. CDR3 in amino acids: CASSPQVGEVTEAFF. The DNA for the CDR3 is TGCGCCAGCAGCCCCCAGGTTGGGGAGGTCACTGAAGCTTTCTTT.

The CDR3 sequence: CASSLSAYNSPLHF. In DNA, the CDR3 is TGTGCCAGCAGCCTGAGCGCCTATAATTCACCCCTCCACTTT. The chain employs TRBV7-8 and TRBJ1-6; no clear D. Germline V gene data show CDR1 as SGHVS and CDR2 as FQNEAQ. Trimming took 5 bases from V and 2 from J, leaving 7 bases between them. This CDR3 region has 14 residues.

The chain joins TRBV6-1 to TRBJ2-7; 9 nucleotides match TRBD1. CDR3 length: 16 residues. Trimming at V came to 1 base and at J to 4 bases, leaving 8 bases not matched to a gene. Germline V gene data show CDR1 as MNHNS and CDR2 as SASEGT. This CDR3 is CASSEGLQGALYEQYF. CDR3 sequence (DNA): TGTGCCAGCAGTGAAGGACTACAGGGGGCCCTTTACGAGCAGTACTTC.

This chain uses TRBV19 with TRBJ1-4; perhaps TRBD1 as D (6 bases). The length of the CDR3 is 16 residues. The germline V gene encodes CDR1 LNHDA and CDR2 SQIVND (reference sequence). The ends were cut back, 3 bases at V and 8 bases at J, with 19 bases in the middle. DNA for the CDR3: TGTGCCAGTAGTATGTGGGACACCCTTCGTGGGGAAAAACTGTTTTTT. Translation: CASSMWDTLRGEKLFF.

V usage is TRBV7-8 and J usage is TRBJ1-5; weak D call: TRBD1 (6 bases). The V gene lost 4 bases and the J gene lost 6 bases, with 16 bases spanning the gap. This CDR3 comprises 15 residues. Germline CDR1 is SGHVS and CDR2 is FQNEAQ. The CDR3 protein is CASSWGTRASQPQHF. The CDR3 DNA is TGTGCCAGCAGCTGGGGGACAAGGGCGAGTCAGCCCCAGCATTTT.

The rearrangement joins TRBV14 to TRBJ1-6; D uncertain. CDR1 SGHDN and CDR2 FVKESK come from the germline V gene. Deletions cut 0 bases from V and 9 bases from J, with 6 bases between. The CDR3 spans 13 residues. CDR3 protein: CASSQDLSSPLHF. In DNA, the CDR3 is TGTGCCAGCAGCCAAGATCTTAGTTCACCCCTCCACTTT.

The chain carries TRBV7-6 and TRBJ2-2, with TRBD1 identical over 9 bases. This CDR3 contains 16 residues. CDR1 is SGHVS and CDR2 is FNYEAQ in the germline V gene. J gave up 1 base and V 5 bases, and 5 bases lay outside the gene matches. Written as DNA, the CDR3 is TGTGCCAGCAGCCAAACAGGGGGCCTGAACACCGGGGAGCTGTTTTTT. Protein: CASSQTGGLNTGELFF.

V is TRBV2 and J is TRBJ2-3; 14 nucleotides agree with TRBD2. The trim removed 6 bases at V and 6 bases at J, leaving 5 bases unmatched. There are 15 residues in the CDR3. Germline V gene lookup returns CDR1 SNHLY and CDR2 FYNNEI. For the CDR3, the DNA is TGTGCCAGCAGCAGACTAGCGGGGGGGCCCGATACGCAGTATTTT. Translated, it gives CASSRLAGGPDTQYF.